This entry describes one T cell receptor (beta chain). Its antigen is as yet unknown. A single heparinised draw of about 100 mL on average was taken per donor. This sample was included in a study of beta chain features in type 1 diabetes. Expressed TCRB transcripts were sequenced after all isolated RNA was converted to cDNA. Approximately 3.6 million reads, on average, came from each naive, central memory and regulatory T cell sample. Sequenced by immunoSEQ multiplex PCR; TCRdb stores in-frame clones only, minus some. The table lists 130,000 or so clones, 9.5% to 10% of them singletons. The germline gives CDR1 SGHVS, CDR2 FNYEAQ. The junction had 14 bases not matched to a gene; V was cut back by 6 bases and J by 14 bases. This CDR3 is built from 14 residues. Findings and limits, study-wide: When cDNA is sequenced, cells with high TCR expression could be over-represented.

Sequenced sample: central memory CD4+ T cells from blood. The clonotype comes from a woman in her 40s in good health. This chain uses TRBV7-6 with TRBJ1-4; TRBD1 matches at 8 bases. CDR3 in DNA: TGTGCCAGCAGTTATAAGCGGACAGGGAGCATCCTGTTTTTT. Its translation is CASSYKRTGSILFF.